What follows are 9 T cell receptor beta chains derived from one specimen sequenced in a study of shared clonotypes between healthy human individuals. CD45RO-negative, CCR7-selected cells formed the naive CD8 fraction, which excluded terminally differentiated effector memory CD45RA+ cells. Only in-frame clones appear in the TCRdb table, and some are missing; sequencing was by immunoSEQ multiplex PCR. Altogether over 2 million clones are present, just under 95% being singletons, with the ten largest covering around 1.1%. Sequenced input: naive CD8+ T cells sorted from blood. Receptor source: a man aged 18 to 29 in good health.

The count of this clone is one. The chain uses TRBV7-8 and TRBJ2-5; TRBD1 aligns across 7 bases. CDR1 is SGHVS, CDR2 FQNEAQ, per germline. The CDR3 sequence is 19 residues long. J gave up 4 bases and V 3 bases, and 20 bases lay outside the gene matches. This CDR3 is CASSFNLFGFRGHGETQYF. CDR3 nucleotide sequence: TGTGCCAGCAGCTTCAATTTATTTGGGTTTAGGGGGCACGGAGAGACCCAGTACTTC.

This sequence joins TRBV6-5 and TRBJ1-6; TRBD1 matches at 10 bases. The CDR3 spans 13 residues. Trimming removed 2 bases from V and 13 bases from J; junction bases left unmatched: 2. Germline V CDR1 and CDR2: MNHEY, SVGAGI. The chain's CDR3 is CASSYGQGVPLHF. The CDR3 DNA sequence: TGTGCCAGCAGTTACGGACAGGGGGTCCCCCTCCACTTT.

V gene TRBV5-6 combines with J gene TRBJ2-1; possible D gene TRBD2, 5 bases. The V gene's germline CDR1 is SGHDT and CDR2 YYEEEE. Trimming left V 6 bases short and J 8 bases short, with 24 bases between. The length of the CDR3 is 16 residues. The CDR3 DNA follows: TGTGCCAGCACCCCATCCCACAAGGGCGGGTTGTATGAGCAGTTCTTC. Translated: CASTPSHKGGLYEQFF.

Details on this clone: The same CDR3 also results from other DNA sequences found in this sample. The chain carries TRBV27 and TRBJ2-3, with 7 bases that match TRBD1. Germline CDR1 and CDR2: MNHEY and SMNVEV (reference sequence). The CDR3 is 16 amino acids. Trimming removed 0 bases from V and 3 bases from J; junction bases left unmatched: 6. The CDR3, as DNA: TGTGCCAGCAGTTTATCGCCTGGGACAGCTACAGATACGCAGTATTTT. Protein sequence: CASSLSPGTATDTQYF.

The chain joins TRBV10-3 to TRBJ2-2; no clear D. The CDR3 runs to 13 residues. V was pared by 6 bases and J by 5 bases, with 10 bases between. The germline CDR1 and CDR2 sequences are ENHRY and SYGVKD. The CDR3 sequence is CAIRPDATGELFF. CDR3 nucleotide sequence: TGTGCCATCAGACCCGACGCGACCGGGGAGCTGTTTTTT.

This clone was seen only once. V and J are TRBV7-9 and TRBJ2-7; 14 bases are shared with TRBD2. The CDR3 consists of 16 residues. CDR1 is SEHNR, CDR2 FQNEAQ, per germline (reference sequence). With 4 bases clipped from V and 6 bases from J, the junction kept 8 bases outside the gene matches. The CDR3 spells CASSSPGLAGGGEQYF. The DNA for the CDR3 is TGTGCCAGCAGCTCCCCCGGACTAGCGGGAGGTGGCGAGCAGTACTTC.

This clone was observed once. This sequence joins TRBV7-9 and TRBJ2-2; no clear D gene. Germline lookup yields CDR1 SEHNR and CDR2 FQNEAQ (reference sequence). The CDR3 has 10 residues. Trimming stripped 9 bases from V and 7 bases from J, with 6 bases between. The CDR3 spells CASGIGELFF. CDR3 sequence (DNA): TGTGCCAGTGGCATCGGGGAGCTGTTTTTT.

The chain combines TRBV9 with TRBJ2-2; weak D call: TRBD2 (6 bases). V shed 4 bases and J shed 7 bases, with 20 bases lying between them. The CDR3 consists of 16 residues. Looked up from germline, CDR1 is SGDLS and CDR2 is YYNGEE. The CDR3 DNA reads TGTGCCAGCAGCCCGACTACCGGGAGATCCGTCGGGGAGCTGTTTTTT. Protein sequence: CASSPTTGRSVGELFF.

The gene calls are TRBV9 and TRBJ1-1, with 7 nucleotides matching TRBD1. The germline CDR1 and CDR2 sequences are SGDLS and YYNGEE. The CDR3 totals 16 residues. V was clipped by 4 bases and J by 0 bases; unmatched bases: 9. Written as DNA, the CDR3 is TGTGCCAGCAGCCCGCAACAGGGGACCTTGAACACTGAAGCTTTCTTT. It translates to CASSPQQGTLNTEAFF.